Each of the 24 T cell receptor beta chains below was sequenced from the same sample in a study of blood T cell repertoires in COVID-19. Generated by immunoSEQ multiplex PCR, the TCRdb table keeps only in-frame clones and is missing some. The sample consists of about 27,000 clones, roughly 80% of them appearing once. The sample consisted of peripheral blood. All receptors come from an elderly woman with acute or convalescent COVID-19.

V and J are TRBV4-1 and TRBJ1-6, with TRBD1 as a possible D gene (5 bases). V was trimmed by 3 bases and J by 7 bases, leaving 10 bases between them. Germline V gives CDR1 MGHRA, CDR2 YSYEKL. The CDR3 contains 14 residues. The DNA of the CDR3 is TGCGCCAGCAGCCAGGGGCAGGCCAATTCACCCCTCCACTTT. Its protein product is CASSQGQANSPLHF.

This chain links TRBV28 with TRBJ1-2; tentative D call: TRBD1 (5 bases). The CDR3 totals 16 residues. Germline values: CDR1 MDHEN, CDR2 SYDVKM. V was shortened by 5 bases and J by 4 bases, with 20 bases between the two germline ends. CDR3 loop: CASSPTPAGQGYGYTF. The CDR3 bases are TGTGCCAGCAGTCCTACCCCCGCGGGGCAGGGCTATGGCTACACCTTC.

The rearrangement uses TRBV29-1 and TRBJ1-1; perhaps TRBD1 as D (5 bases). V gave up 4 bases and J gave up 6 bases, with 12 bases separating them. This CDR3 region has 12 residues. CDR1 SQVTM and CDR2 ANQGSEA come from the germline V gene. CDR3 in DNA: TGCAGCGTTGTTCGGGGGGACGCTGAAGCTTTCTTT. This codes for CSVVRGDAEAFF.

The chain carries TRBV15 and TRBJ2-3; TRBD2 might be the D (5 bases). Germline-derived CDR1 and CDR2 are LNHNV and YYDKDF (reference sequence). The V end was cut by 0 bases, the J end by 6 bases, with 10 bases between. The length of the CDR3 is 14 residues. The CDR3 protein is CATSRDPTTDTQYF. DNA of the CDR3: TGTGCCACCAGCAGAGACCCGACTACCGATACGCAGTATTTT.

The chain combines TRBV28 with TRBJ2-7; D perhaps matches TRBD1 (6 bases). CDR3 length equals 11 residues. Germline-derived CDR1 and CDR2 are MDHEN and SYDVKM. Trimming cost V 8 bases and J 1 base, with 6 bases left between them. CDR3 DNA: TGTGCCAGCCAGGGGTCCTACGAGCAGTACTTC. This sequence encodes CASQGSYEQYF.

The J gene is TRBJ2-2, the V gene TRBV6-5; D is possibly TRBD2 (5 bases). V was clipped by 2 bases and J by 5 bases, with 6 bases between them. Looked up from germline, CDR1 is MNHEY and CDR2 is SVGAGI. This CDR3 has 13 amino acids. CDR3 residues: CASSYEGTGELFF. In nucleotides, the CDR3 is TGTGCCAGCAGTTACGAGGGAACCGGGGAGCTGTTTTTT.

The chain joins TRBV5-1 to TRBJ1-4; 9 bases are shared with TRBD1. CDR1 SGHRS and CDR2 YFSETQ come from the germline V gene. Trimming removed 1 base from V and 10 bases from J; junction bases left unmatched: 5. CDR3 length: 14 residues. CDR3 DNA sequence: TGCGCCAGCAGCTTGACAGGGGGCTTTGGAAAACTGTTTTTT. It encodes CASSLTGGFGKLFF.

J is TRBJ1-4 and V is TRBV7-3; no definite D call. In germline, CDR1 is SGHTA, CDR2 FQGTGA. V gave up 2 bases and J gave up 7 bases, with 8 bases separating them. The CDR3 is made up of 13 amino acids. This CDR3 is CASSLGSGEKLFF. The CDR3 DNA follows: TGTGCCAGCAGCTTAGGGTCGGGTGAAAAACTGTTTTTT.

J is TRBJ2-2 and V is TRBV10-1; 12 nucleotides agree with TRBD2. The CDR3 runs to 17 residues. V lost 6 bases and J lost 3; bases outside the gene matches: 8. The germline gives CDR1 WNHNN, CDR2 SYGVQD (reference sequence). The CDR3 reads CASSRLAGVVDTGELFF. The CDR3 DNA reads TGCGCCAGCAGCAGACTAGCGGGAGTGGTGGACACCGGGGAGCTGTTTTTT.

CDR3 DNA: TGTGCCAGCAGTTATGCGGCAGCCTCCGGTGAGACCCAGTACTTC. Its protein is CASSYAAASGETQYF. The chain has TRBV6-6 and TRBJ2-5; D unresolved. The CDR3 consists of 15 residues. Deletions cut 3 bases from V and 5 bases from J, with 16 bases between. CDR1 and CDR2 (germline): MNHNY, SVGAGI (reference sequence).

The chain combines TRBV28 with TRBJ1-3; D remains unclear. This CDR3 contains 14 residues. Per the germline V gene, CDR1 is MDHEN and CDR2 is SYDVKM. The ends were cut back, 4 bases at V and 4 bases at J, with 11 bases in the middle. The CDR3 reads CASSSNRGGNTIYF. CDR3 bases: TGTGCCAGCAGTTCCAATCGAGGGGGAAACACCATATATTTT.

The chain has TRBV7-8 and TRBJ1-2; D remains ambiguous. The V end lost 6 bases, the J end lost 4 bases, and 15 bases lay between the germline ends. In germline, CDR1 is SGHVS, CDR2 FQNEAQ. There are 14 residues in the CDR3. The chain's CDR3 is CASSFQEVSYGYTF. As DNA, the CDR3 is TGTGCCAGCAGTTTCCAGGAGGTGAGCTATGGCTACACCTTC.

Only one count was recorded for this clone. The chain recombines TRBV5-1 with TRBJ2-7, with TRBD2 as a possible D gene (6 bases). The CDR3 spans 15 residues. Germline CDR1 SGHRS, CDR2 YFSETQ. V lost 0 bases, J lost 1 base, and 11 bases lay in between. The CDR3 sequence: CASSLAGSSSYEQYF. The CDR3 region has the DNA TGCGCCAGCAGCTTGGCCGGGAGCAGTTCCTACGAGCAGTACTTC.

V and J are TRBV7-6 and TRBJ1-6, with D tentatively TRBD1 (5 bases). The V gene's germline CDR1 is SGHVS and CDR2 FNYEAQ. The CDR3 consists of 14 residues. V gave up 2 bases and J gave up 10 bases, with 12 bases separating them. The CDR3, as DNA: TGTGCCAGCAGCTTACAGCAGGGAAAATCACCCCTCCACTTT. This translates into CASSLQQGKSPLHF.

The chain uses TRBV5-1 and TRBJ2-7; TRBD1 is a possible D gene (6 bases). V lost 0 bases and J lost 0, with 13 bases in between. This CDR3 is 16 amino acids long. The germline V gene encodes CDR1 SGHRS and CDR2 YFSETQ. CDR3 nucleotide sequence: TGCGCCAGCAGCTTGGTAGGGGGATCGCCCTCCTACGAGCAGTACTTC. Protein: CASSLVGGSPSYEQYF.

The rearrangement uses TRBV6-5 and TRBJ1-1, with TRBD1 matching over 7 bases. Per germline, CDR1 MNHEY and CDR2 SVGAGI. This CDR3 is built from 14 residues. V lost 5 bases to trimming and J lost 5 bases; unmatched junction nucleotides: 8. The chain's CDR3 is CASSKTGLGTEAFF. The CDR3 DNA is TGTGCCAGCAGTAAGACAGGGTTGGGGACTGAAGCTTTCTTT.

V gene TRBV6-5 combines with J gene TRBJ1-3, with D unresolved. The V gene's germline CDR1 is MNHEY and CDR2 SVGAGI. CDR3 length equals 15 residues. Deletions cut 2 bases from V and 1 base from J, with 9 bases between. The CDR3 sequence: CASSYGQISGNTIYF. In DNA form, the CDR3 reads TGTGCCAGCAGTTACGGGCAGATATCTGGAAACACCATATATTTT.

CDR3 amino acids: CASSKGSGPGTGGTDTQYF. CDR3 bases: TGTGCCAGCAGCAAAGGGTCGGGCCCCGGGACAGGGGGCACAGATACGCAGTATTTT. The chain couples TRBV21-1 to TRBJ2-3; TRBD1 is taken as the D call from the table, unchecked against the DNA. TRBV21-1 is recorded as a pseudogene. The CDR3 contains 19 residues.

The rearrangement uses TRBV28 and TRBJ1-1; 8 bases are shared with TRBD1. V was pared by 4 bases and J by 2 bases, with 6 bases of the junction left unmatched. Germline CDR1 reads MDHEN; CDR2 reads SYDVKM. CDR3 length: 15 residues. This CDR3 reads CASSSGGATNTEAFF. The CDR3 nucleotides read TGTGCCAGCAGTTCAGGGGGCGCGACTAACACTGAAGCTTTCTTT.

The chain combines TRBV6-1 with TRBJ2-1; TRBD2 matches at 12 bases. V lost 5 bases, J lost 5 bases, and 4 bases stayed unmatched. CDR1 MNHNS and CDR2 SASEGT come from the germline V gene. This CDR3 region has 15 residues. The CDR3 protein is CASSWGLAGNNEQFF. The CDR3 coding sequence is TGTGCCAGCAGTTGGGGACTAGCGGGCAACAATGAGCAGTTCTTC.

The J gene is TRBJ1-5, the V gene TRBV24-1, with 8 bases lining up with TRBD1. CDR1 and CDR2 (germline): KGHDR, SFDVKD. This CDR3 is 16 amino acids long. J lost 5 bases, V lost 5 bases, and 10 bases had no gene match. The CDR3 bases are TGTGCCACCAGTGGTTGGGGGACAGGCAGCGATCAGCCCCAGCATTTT. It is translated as CATSGWGTGSDQPQHF.

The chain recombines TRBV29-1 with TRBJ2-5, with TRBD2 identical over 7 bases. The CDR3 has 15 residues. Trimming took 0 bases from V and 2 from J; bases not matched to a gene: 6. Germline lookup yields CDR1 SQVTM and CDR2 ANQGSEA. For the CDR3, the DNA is TGCAGCGTTGAAGATGGGCTAGCGGTTCAAGAGACCCAGTACTTC. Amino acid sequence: CSVEDGLAVQETQYF. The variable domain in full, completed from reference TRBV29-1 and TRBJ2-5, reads SAVISQKPSRDICQRGTSLTIQCQVDSQVTMMFWYRQQPGQSLTLIATANQGSEATYESGFVIDKFPISRPNLTFSTLTVSNMSPEDSSIYLCSVEDGLAVQETQYFGPGTRLLVL.

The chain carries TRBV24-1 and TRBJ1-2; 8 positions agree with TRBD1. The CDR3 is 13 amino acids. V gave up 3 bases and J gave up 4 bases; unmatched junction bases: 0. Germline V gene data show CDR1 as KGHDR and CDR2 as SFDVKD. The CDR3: CATSDQGAYGYTF. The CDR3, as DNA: TGTGCCACCAGTGATCAGGGGGCCTATGGCTACACCTTC.

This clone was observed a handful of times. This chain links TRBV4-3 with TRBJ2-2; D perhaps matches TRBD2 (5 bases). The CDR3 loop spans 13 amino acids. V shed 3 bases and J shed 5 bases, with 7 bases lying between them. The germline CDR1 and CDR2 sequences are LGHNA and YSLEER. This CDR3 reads CASSQRGTGELFF. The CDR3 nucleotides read TGCGCCAGCAGCCAGAGAGGGACCGGGGAGCTGTTTTTT.